The clone carrying this TCR beta chain appeared a few times. The antigen remains unidentified. These data are taken from a study of beta chain features in type 1 diabetes. Purity exceeded 95% in all sorted populations. Study findings and constraints: Researchers report that Type 1 diabetes patients had moderately but significantly shorter TCRB CDR3s across all four CD4+ subsets.

The investigators reverse transcribed all of the isolated RNA, so they sequenced expressed TCRB transcripts. Repertoires were generated with immunoSEQ multiplex PCR, while TCRdb's copy carries only in-frame clones and drops some. The table lists around 600,000 clones, around an eighth of them singletons. With 9 bases removed from V and 0 bases from J, the gap between germline ends came to 18 bases. This CDR3 region has 15 residues. The germline gives CDR1 SGHRS, CDR2 YFSETQ. Sequenced sample: naive CD4+ T cells from blood. This chain joins TRBV5-1 and TRBJ1-2, with D unclear. This TCR derives from a man under 40 with type 1 diabetes. The CDR3 protein is CATTRGNPANYGYTF. CDR3 in DNA: TGCGCCACCACGCGAGGAAACCCAGCTAACTATGGCTACACCTTC.